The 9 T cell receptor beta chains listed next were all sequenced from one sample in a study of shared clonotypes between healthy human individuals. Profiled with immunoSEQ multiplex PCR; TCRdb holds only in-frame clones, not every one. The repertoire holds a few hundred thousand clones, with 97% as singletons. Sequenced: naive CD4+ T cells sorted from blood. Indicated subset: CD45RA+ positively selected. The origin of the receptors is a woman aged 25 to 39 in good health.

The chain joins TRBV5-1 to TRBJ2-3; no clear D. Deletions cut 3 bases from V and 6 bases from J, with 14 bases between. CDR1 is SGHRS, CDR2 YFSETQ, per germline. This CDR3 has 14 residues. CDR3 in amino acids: CASSSLGIQDTQYF. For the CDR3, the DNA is TGCGCCAGCAGCTCCTTAGGAATTCAGGATACGCAGTATTTT.

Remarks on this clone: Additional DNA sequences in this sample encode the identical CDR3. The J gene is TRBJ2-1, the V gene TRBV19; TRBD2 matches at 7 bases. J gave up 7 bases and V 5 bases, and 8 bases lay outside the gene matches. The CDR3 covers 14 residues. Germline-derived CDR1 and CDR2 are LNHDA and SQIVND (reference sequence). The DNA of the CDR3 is TGTGCCAGTAGTTCGGGGAGGGCCCGTAATGAGCAGTTCTTC. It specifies CASSSGRARNEQFF.

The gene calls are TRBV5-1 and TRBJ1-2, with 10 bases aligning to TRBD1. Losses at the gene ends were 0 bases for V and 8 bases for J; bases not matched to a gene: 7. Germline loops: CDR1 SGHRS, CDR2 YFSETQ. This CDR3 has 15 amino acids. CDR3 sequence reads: CASSLGTGGSRGYTF. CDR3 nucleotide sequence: TGCGCCAGCAGCTTGGGGACAGGGGGTTCGCGAGGCTACACCTTC.

CDR3 nucleotides: TGTGCCAGTAAGGGGACCGGGGGCTACGAGCAGTACTTC. Its translation is CASKGTGGYEQYF. V is TRBV19 and J is TRBJ2-7; D might be TRBD2 (6 bases). CDR3 size: 13 residues. Germline V lookup: CDR1 LNHDA, CDR2 SQIVND (reference sequence). V lost 7 bases to trimming and J lost 3 bases, with 13 bases between them.

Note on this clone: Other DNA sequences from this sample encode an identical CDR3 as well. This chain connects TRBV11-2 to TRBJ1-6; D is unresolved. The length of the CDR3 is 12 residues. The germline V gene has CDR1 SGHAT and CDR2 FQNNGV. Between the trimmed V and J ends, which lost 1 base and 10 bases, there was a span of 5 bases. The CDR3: CASSLVDSPLHF. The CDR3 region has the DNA TGTGCCAGCAGCTTAGTAGACTCACCCCTCCACTTT.

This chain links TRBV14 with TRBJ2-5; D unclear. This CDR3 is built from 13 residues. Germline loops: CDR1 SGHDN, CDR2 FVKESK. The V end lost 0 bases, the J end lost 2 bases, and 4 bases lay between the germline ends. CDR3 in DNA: TGTGCCAGCAGCCAAGACCAACAAGAGACCCAGTACTTC. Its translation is CASSQDQQETQYF.

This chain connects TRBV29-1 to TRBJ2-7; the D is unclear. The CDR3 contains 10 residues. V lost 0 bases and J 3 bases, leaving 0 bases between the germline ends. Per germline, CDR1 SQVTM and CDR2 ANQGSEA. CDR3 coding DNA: TGCAGCGTTGAAGACTACGAGCAGTACTTC. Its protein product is CSVEDYEQYF.

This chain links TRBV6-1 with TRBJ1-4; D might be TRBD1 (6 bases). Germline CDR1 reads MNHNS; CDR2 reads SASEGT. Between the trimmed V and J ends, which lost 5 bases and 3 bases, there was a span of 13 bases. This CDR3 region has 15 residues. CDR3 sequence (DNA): TGTGCCAGCAGTAAGGCAGGGGAGGCTAATGAAAAACTGTTTTTT. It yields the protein CASSKAGEANEKLFF.

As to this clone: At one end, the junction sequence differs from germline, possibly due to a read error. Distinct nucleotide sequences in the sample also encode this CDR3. The CDR3 DNA sequence: TGTGCCAGCAGCCACGGACGGAGCTCCTACGAGCAGTACTTT. It yields the protein CASSHGRSSYEQYF. The gene calls are TRBV7-9 and TRBJ2-7; D not resolved. Germline assignment: CDR1 SEHNR and CDR2 FQNEAQ (reference sequence). The CDR3 runs to 14 residues.